These 6 T cell receptor beta chains were sequenced from one sample in a study of blood T cell repertoires in COVID-19. The method was immunoSEQ multiplex PCR; TCRdb's version includes in-frame clones alone and lacks a portion of them. The sample records approximately 300,000 clones, approximately 88% being singletons. The sample was PBMCs or T cells enriched from blood (not recorded which). These receptors were taken from a man between 60 and 75 years old who had recovered from COVID-19.

This chain links TRBV9 with TRBJ2-2; TRBD2 is a possible D gene (5 bases). The V gene's germline CDR1 is SGDLS and CDR2 YYNGEE. Trimming left V 7 bases short and J 0 bases short, with 10 bases between. This CDR3 comprises 14 residues. In DNA, the CDR3 is TGTGCCAGCCAAAGAGGGCCGAACACCGGGGAGCTGTTTTTT. Translating it yields CASQRGPNTGELFF. Full variable domain (remainder filled in from reference TRBV9 and TRBJ2-2): DSGVTQTPKHLITATGQRVTLRCSPRSGDLSVYWYQQSLDQGLQFLIQYYNGEERAKGNILERFSAQQFPDLHSELNLSSLELGDSALYFCASQRGPNTGELFFGEGSRLTVL.

There are a few counts of this clone. This sequence joins TRBV28 and TRBJ2-1, with 9 bases lining up with TRBD1. There are 14 residues in the CDR3. V lost 7 bases to trimming and J lost 7 bases; unmatched junction nucleotides: 8. Germline CDR1 and CDR2: MDHEN and SYDVKM. The CDR3 here is CASIGGQGVNEQFF. The CDR3 coding sequence is TGTGCCAGCATAGGGGGACAGGGAGTGAATGAGCAGTTCTTC.

CDR3 protein: CASSLTIQGAYEQYF. The CDR3 nucleotides are TGTGCCAGCAGCCTTACGATCCAGGGGGCTTACGAGCAGTACTTC. This chain uses TRBV7-8 with TRBJ2-7; 8 bases are shared with TRBD1. V was pared by 5 bases and J by 4 bases, with 10 bases of the junction left unmatched. The CDR3 loop spans 15 amino acids. CDR1 and CDR2 (germline): SGHVS, FQNEAQ.

The chain recombines TRBV6-6 with TRBJ2-2; TRBD2 matches at 8 bases. The V gene end was trimmed by 4 bases and the J gene end by 0 bases; junction bases not matched to a gene: 1. The CDR3 consists of 15 residues. Germline V gives CDR1 MNHNY, CDR2 SVGAGI (reference sequence). The CDR3 reads CASSSGGANTGELFF. CDR3 nucleotide sequence: TGTGCCAGCAGTTCGGGGGGGGCGAACACCGGGGAGCTGTTTTTT.

V is TRBV28 and J is TRBJ1-4; D may be TRBD1 (5 bases). This CDR3 is 15 amino acids long. Germline CDR1 and CDR2: MDHEN and SYDVKM. Trimming removed 5 bases from V and 5 bases from J, with 15 bases in between. In DNA, the CDR3 is TGTGCCAGCAGTCCCGCGGACAATTTAAATGAAAAACTGTTTTTT. Translating gives CASSPADNLNEKLFF.

The chain employs TRBV6-2 or TRBV6-3 and TRBJ2-5; 8 bases fit TRBD1. The trim removed 1 base at V and 5 bases at J, leaving 3 bases unmatched. This CDR3 has 14 amino acids. CDR1 is MNHEY and CDR2 is SVGEGT in the germline V gene. In nucleotides, the CDR3 is TGTGCCAGCAGTTACTGGACAGGGCCGGAGACCCAGTACTTC. The encoded protein is CASSYWTGPETQYF.